This T cell receptor (beta chain) appears in the sequencing data of a study of CD8 T cells in ankylosing spondylitis. Study-wide results and caveats: Some motif variants were previously reported in reactive arthritis synovial fluid and blood. Within peripheral blood, clones linked to disease were CD8+ and relatively rare. Clones linked to disease were reported to show significant enrichment in matched ankylosing spondylitis synovial fluid. One TCR beta motif, made up of roughly 8 highly homologous variants, appeared characteristic of ankylosing spondylitis blood.

Library preparation for TCR beta used quantitative 5'-RACE with molecular barcodes. TCRdb passed the 5' RACE reads through MiXCR, listing each CDR3 protein once. The sample comprises about 340,000 distinct CDR3 sequences, roughly 8% of which are singletons, and more than 12% rests with the top ten. Germline values: CDR1 ENHRY, CDR2 SYGVKD. V dropped 11 bases and J dropped 4; count of bases not matched to a gene: 13. The length of the CDR3 is 14 residues. This clonotype was seen more than once but under ten times. The antigen is unknown. This clonotype was obtained from a male donor with ankylosing spondylitis. The chain combines TRBV10-3 with TRBJ1-1, with 7 bases that match TRBD1. Sequenced sample: blood, either unsorted or a sorted T cell fraction (not recorded which). The chain's CDR3 is CAVHRGGGSTEAFF. CDR3 DNA sequence: TGTGCCGTGCACAGGGGAGGAGGATCCACTGAAGCTTTCTTT.